The 3 T cell receptor beta chains in this list originate from one sample, sequenced in a study of blood T cell repertoires in COVID-19. Measured with immunoSEQ multiplex PCR; TCRdb has only the in-frame clones, and not every one. The data contain about 190,000 clones, about 88% of them singletons. The sample consisted of PBMCs or T cells enriched from blood (not recorded which). Source of these receptors: a woman aged 25 to 39 who had recovered from COVID-19.

The chain employs TRBV28 and TRBJ1-1; 12 nucleotides agree with TRBD1. The trim removed 10 bases at V and 0 bases at J, leaving 9 bases unmatched. Germline assignment: CDR1 MDHEN and CDR2 SYDVKM. The CDR3 has 16 amino acids. As DNA, the CDR3 is TGTGCCATATCAGGAGGGACAGGGGGCTTGAACACTGAAGCTTTCTTT. This codes for CAISGGTGGLNTEAFF.

The J gene is TRBJ1-4, the V gene TRBV14; D unclear. V dropped 3 bases and J dropped 0 bases, with 11 bases sitting between them. Germline CDR1 reads SGHDN; CDR2 reads FVKESK. This CDR3 has 16 residues. CDR3 amino acids: CASSHWHTTTNEKLFF. CDR3 nucleotides: TGTGCCAGCAGCCATTGGCACACCACAACTAATGAAAAACTGTTTTTT.

The V gene is TRBV18, the J gene TRBJ1-6; 10 bases line up with TRBD1. Germline assignment: CDR1 KGHSH and CDR2 LQKENI. This CDR3 has 15 amino acids. Trimming took 3 bases from V and 8 from J; bases not matched to a gene: 4. CDR3 residues: CASSPGQGTDSPLHF. The DNA for the CDR3 is TGTGCCAGCTCACCGGGACAGGGGACCGATTCACCCCTCCACTTT.